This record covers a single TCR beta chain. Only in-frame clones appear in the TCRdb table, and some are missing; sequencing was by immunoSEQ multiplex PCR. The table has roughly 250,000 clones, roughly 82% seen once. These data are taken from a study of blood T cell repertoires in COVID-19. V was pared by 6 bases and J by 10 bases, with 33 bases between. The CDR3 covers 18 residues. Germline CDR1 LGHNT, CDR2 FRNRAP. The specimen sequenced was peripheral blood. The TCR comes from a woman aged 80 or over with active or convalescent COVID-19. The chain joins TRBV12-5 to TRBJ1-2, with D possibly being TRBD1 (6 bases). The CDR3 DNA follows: TGTGCTAGTGGCTCCCTCGGGGGGACACGAGAACCTAGAGCACCCTACACCTTC. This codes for CASGSLGGTREPRAPYTF.